The T cell receptor (beta chain) described here comes from a study of shared clonotypes between healthy human individuals. The length of the CDR3 is 15 residues. CDR1 MDHEN and CDR2 SYDVKM come from the germline V gene. Trimming at V came to 4 bases and at J to 3 bases, leaving 8 bases not matched to a gene. Donors comprised healthy HIV-negative adults lacking recent acute infections or vaccinations. General observations from the study: An anticipated effect of sequencing depth on clonotype sharing among donors was recognized.

It was approximately 300 ng DNA, 28,000 or so T cell genomes, that went into each replicate PCR of unsorted PBMC. The method was immunoSEQ multiplex PCR; TCRdb's version includes in-frame clones alone and lacks a portion of them. The sample consists of hundreds of thousands of clones, around 78% of them appearing once. Comment on this clone: Its antigen is unidentified.

This receptor was taken from a woman between 40 and 50 years old in good health. Some clones in this sample may be carry-over from other donors' samples. This chain connects TRBV28 to TRBJ2-7, with 8 bases fitting TRBD1. Specimen: PBMCs. This chain's CDR3 is CASSSTGEGIYEQYF. CDR3 nucleotides: TGTGCCAGCAGTTCGACAGGGGAAGGGATCTACGAGCAGTACTTC.